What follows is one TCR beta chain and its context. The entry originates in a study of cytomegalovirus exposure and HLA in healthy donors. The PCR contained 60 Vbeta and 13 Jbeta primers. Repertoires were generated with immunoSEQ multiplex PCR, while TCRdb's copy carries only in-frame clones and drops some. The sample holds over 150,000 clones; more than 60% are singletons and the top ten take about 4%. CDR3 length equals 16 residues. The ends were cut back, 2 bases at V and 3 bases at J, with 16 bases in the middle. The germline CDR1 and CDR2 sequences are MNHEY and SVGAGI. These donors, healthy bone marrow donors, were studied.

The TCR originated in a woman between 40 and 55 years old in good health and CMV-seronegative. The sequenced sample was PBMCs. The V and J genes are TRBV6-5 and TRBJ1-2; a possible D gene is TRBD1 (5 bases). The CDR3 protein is CASSYSVGGVDYGYTF. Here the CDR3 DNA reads TGTGCCAGCAGTTACAGCGTGGGAGGGGTCGACTATGGCTACACCTTC.